This TCR beta chain was identified in a study of blood T cell repertoires in COVID-19. In the study overall: Samples representing acute and convalescent COVID-19 were sourced from the United States, Italy and Spain.

Followed over time, Seattle patients had been enrolled while infection was active. This table comes from immunoSEQ multiplex PCR, and its TCRdb copy is limited to in-frame clones, with some not included. The top ten clones hold roughly a fifth of a sample with more than 45,000 clones, about 90% of them seen once. Germline CDR1 GTSNPN, CDR2 SVGIG (reference sequence). Losses at the gene ends were 2 bases for V and 5 bases for J; bases not matched to a gene: 5. The CDR3 contains 16 residues. Sequencing used peripheral blood. This rearrangement joins TRBV30 to TRBJ2-2; 13 bases match TRBD2. This TCR derives from a woman aged 80 or over with COVID-19, enrolled during active disease. This CDR3 reads CAWSTGLAGSTGELFF. CDR3 in DNA: TGTGCCTGGAGTACGGGACTAGCGGGGTCAACCGGGGAGCTGTTTTTT.